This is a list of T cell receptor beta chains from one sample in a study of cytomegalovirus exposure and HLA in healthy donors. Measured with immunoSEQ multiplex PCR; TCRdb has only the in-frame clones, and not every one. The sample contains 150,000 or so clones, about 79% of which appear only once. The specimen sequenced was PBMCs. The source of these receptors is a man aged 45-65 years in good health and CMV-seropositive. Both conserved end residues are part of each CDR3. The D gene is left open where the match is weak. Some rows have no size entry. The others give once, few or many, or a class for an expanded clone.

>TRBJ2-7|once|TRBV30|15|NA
CAWSIGTSLIYEQYF
TGTGCCTGGAGTATCGGTACTAGCTTGATCTACGAGCAGTACTTC
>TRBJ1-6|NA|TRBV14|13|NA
CASSQVDTSPLHF
TGTGCCAGCAGCCAAGTTGACACCTCACCCCTCCACTTT
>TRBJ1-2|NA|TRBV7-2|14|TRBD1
CASNYQGAGNGYTF
TGTGCCAGCAACTATCAGGGGGCTGGAAATGGCTACACCTTC
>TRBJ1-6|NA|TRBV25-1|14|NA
CASSEYRSESPLHF
TGTGCCAGCAGTGAATATCGCAGTGAATCACCCCTCCACTTT
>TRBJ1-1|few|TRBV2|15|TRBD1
CASTQGTGSIPEAFF
TGTGCCAGCACCCAAGGGACAGGGAGCATCCCTGAAGCTTTCTTT
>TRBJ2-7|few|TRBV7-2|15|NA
CASSSRGSQTYEQYF
TGTGCCAGCAGCTCTAGAGGGTCGCAGACCTACGAGCAGTACTTC
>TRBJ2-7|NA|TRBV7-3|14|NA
CASSLRYEAYEQYF
TGTGCCAGCAGCTTAAGGTACGAGGCCTACGAGCAGTACTTC
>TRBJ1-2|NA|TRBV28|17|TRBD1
CATSFHLEGAPGYGYTF
TGTGCCACCTCCTTTCATCTAGAGGGGGCGCCGGGCTATGGCTACACCTTC
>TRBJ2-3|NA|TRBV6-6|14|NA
CASSFDSSRVTQYF
TGTGCCAGCAGTTTTGACTCCAGCAGGGTTACGCAGTATTTT
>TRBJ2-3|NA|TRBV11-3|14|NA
CASSSVRDTDTQYF
TGTGCCAGCAGCTCGGTGCGGGACACAGATACGCAGTATTTT
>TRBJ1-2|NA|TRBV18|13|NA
CASSPGGNYGYTF
TGTGCCAGCTCACCCGGGGGAAACTATGGCTACACCTTC
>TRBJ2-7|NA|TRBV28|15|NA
CASSPTGGAYYEQYF
TGTGCCAGCAGCCCGACCGGAGGGGCCTACTACGAGCAGTACTTC
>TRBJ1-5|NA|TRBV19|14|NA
CASSATGSVQPQHF
TGTGCCAGTAGTGCGACAGGATCGGTTCAGCCCCAGCATTTT
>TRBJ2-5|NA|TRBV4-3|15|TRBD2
CASSQIGGAGETQYF
TGCGCCAGCAGCCAAATCGGGGGGGCCGGAGAGACCCAGTACTTC
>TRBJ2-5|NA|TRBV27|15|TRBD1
CASSLSRGTEETQYF
TGTGCCAGCAGTTTATCGAGGGGGACAGAAGAGACCCAGTACTTC
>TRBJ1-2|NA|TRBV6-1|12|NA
CASSERNYGYTF
TGTGCCAGCAGTGAACGGAACTATGGCTACACCTTC
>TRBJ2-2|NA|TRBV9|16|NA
CASSPRLSNSAGELFF
TGTGCCAGCAGCCCGAGGTTGAGTAATTCCGCCGGGGAGCTGTTTTTT
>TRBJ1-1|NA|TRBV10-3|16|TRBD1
CAIRKIGQAANTEAFF
TGTGCCATCAGAAAAATAGGACAGGCAGCAAACACTGAAGCTTTCTTT
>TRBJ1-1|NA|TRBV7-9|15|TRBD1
CASSSRTGEDTEAFF
TGTGCCAGCAGCTCCAGGACAGGGGAGGACACTGAAGCTTTCTTT
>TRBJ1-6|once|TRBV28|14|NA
CASSPGQPNSPLHF
TGTGCCAGCAGTCCAGGACAGCCTAATTCACCCCTCCACTTT
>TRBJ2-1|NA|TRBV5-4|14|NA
CASSPTRLYNEQFF
TGTGCCAGCAGCCCCACACGCCTTTACAATGAGCAGTTCTTC
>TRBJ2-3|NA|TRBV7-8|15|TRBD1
CASSSGTGYTDTQYF
TGTGCCAGCAGCTCAGGGACAGGCTACACAGATACGCAGTATTTT
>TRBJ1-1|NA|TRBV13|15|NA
CASSSGVRVGTEAFF
TGTGCCAGCAGCTCCGGAGTACGGGTCGGAACTGAAGCTTTCTTT
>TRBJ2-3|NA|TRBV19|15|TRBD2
CATSTSGVSTDTQYF
TGTGCCACTTCGACTAGCGGGGTGTCCACAGATACGCAGTATTTT
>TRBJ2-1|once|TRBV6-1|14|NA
CASTPRGDYNEQFF
TGTGCCAGCACCCCCCGCGGGGACTACAATGAGCAGTTCTTC
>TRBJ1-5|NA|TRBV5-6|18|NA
CASSNRGGVGYSNQPQHF
TGTGCCAGCAGCAATCGGGGGGGGGTCGGATATAGCAATCAGCCCCAGCATTTT
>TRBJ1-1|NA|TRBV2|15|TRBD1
CASSGGQGRSTEAFF
TGTGCCAGCAGTGGGGGACAGGGGAGAAGCACTGAAGCTTTCTTT
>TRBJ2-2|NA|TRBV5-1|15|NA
CASSLDAGVPGELFF
TGCGCCAGCAGCTTGGACGCGGGTGTTCCCGGGGAGCTGTTTTTT
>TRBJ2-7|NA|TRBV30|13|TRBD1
CAWSIGQGDEQYF
TGTGCCTGGAGTATCGGACAGGGCGACGAGCAGTACTTC
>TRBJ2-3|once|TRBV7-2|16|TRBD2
CASSPRTSGGTDTQYF
TGTGCCAGCAGCCCCAGGACTAGCGGGGGGACAGATACGCAGTATTTT
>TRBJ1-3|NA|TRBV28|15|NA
CASSHPVTDVNTIYF
TGTGCCAGCAGCCACCCAGTGACAGACGTTAACACCATATATTTT
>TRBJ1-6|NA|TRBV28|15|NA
CASTIRVYPSEALHF
TGTGCCAGCACGATCCGGGTCTACCCGTCTGAGGCCCTCCACTTT
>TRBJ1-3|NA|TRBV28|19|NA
CASSTYGSARVHPGNTIYF
TGTGCCAGCAGTACTTACGGCTCCGCTCGGGTCCACCCTGGAAACACCATATATTTT
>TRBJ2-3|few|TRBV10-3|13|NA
CAIRRDSADTQYF
TGTGCCATCAGACGGGATAGCGCAGATACGCAGTATTTT
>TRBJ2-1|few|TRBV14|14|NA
CASRSGGPRNEQFF
TGTGCCAGCAGATCAGGGGGGCCGCGGAATGAGCAGTTCTTC
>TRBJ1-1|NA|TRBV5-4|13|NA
CASAPRVNTEAFF
TGTGCCAGCGCGCCCAGGGTGAACACTGAAGCTTTCTTT
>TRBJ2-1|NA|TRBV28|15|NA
CASSPTQAVDNEQFF
TGTGCCAGCAGCCCTACGCAGGCAGTGGACAATGAGCAGTTCTTC
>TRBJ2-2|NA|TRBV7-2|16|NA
CASSIHGTSNTGELFF
TGTGCCAGCAGCATTCACGGGACTTCGAACACCGGGGAGCTGTTTTTT
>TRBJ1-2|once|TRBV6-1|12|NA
CASRDRQHGYTF
TGTGCCAGCAGGGACAGACAACATGGCTACACCTTC
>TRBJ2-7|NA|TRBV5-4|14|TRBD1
CASSKGQSSYEQYF
TGTGCCAGCAGCAAGGGACAGAGCTCCTACGAGCAGTACTTC
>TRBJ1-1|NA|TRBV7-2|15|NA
CASSLGGRRNIEAFF
TGTGCCAGCAGCCTGGGGGGGCGGAGGAACATTGAAGCTTTCTTT
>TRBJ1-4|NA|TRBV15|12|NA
CATSQGSEKLFF
TGTGCCACCAGTCAGGGGAGCGAAAAACTGTTTTTT
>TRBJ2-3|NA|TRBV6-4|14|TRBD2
CASSEAGGSDTQYF
TGTGCCAGCAGTGAGGCGGGGGGGTCAGATACGCAGTATTTT
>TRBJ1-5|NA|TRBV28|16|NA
CASSFPAQLRNQPQHF
TGTGCCAGCAGTTTTCCGGCACAACTACGGAATCAGCCCCAGCATTTT
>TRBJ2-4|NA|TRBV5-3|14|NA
CARSRLLAKNIQYF
TGTGCCAGAAGCCGACTTCTGGCCAAAAACATTCAGTACTTC
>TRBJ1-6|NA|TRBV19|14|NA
CASSRTPADSPLHF
TGTGCCAGTAGTAGGACACCCGCGGACTCACCCCTCCACTTT
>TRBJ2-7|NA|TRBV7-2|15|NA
CASSSRHVITYEQYF
TGTGCCAGCAGCTCAAGACATGTTATCACCTACGAGCAGTACTTC
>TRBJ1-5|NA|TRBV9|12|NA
CASSSPREPQHF
TGTGCCAGCAGCTCCCCGAGGGAACCCCAGCATTTT